This passage covers 5 T cell receptor beta chains from one sample sequenced in a study of T cells after yellow fever vaccination. In TCRdb, the 5' RACE reads were re-called with MiXCR into one record per CDR3 protein. The sample has some 240,000 distinct CDR3 sequences, 2.5% to 3.5% seen once; the top ten hold less than 3.5%. This specimen consisted of CD4+ T cells sorted from PBMCs, obtained 10 days after the yellow fever booster vaccination. The origin of the receptors is a man younger than 30 who received the YFV17D yellow fever vaccine.

This clonotype was seen at least ten times. This chain uses TRBV20-1 with TRBJ1-4; 7 bases agree with TRBD1. The CDR3 is 14 amino acids. With 5 bases clipped from V and 11 bases from J, the junction kept 14 bases outside the gene matches. CDR1 and CDR2 from the germline V gene are DFQATT and SNEGSKA (reference sequence). The CDR3 is CSAAPTGTIGKLFF. In DNA form, the CDR3 reads TGCAGTGCTGCTCCGACAGGGACTATCGGGAAACTGTTTTTT.

This rearrangement joins TRBV18 to TRBJ2-3; 11 positions match TRBD2. CDR3 size: 19 residues. The ends lost 2 bases at V and 3 bases at J; junction bases unmatched: 13. Germline loops: CDR1 KGHSH, CDR2 LQKENI. The CDR3 sequence is CASSPTVAGLAGATDTQYF. The CDR3 bases are TGTGCCAGCTCACCAACTGTCGCCGGACTAGCGGGCGCTACAGATACGCAGTATTTT.

This clonotype showed up just a few times. J is TRBJ1-2 and V is TRBV10-3; D call uncertain. V was shortened by 6 bases and J by 0 bases, with 11 bases between the two germline ends. This CDR3 is built from 14 residues. Germline lookup yields CDR1 ENHRY and CDR2 SYGVKD. The DNA for the CDR3 is TGTGCCATCAGGGAAGGGTCCACTAACTATGGCTACACCTTC. Translation: CAIREGSTNYGYTF.

This clonotype has at least ten counts. The V gene is TRBV19, the J gene TRBJ2-5; the D is unclear. The V end was cut by 3 bases, the J end by 4 bases, with 12 bases between. The CDR3 has 14 residues. Germline CDR1 is LNHDA and CDR2 is SQIVND (reference sequence). In nucleotides, the CDR3 is TGTGCCAGTAGTATGGGTGGGCAGATAGAGACCCAGTACTTC. Protein product: CASSMGGQIETQYF.

V usage is TRBV5-1 and J usage is TRBJ1-3, with 8 bases identical to TRBD1. Germline assignment: CDR1 SGHRS and CDR2 YFSETQ. This CDR3 contains 15 residues. The V gene end was trimmed by 3 bases and the J gene end by 4 bases; junction bases not matched to a gene: 6. This CDR3 is CASSWGQARGNTIYF. Written as DNA, the CDR3 is TGCGCCAGCAGCTGGGGACAGGCGAGAGGAAACACCATATATTTT.